This record covers a single TCR beta chain. The data belong to a study of blood T cell repertoires in COVID-19. Study at large: Both acute and convalescent COVID-19 samples were obtained from the United States, Italy and Spain. The cDNA or gDNA used as material had been derived from T cells, B-cell-depleted T cells, or PBMCs.

Here immunoSEQ multiplex PCR was the method, and the copy in TCRdb shows in-frame clones only, minus some. This table holds tens of thousands of clones, 80% to 85% found once. The TCR originated in a woman between 55 and 75 years old with acute or convalescent COVID-19. Sequencing was done on a sample of peripheral blood.

The CDR3 DNA sequence: TGTGCCTGGAGTCTATACAATGAGCAGTTCTTC. It encodes CAWSLYNEQFF. V gene TRBV30 combines with J gene TRBJ2-1; no clear D gene. In germline, CDR1 is GTSNPN, CDR2 SVGIG (reference sequence). The CDR3 length is 11 residues. V was cut by 2 bases and J by 4 bases, with 3 bases left in between.